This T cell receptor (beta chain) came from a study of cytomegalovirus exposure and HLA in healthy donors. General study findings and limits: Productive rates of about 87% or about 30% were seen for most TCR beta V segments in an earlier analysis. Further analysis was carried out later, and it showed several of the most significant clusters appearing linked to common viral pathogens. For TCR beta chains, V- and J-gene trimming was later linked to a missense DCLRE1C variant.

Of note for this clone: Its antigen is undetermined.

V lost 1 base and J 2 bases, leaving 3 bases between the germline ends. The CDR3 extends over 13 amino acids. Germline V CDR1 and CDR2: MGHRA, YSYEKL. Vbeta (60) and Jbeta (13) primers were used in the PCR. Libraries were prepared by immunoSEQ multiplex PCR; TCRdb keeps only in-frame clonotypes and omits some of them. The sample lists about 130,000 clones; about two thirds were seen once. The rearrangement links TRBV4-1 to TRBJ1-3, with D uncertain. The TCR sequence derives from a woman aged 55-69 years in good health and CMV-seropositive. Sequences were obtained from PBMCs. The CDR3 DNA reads TGCGCCAGCAGCCAAGCAGCTGGAAACACCATATATTTT. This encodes CASSQAAGNTIYF.